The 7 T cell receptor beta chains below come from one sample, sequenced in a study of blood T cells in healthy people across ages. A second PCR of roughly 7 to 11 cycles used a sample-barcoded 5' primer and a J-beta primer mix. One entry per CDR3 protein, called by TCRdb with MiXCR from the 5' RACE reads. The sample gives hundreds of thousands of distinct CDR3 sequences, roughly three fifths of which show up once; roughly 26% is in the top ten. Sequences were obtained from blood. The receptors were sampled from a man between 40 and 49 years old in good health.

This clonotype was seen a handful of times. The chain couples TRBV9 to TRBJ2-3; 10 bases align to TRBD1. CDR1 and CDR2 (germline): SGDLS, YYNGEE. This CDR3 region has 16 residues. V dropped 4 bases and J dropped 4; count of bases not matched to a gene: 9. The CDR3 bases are TGTGCCAGCAGCATTTCTGACAGGGGGCGGTCAGATACGCAGTATTTT. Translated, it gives CASSISDRGRSDTQYF.

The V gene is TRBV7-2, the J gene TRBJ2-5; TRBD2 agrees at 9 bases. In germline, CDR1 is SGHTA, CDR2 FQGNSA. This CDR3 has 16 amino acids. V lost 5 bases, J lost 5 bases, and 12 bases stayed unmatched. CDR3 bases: TGTGCCAGCAGCACATATACTAGCGGGCCCCGGGAGACCCAGTACTTC. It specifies CASSTYTSGPRETQYF.

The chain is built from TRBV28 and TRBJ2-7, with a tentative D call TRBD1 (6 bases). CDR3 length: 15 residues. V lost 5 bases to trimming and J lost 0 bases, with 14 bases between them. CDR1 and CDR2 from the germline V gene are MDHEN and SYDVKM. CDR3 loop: CASSETGLSSYEQYF. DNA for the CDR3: TGTGCCAGCAGTGAAACAGGGCTTAGCTCCTACGAGCAGTACTTC.

CDR3 amino acids: CASSPKGSKGNIQYF. The CDR3, as DNA: TGTGCCAGCAGTCCTAAGGGCTCCAAGGGAAACATTCAGTACTTC. This chain connects TRBV27 to TRBJ2-4; D ambiguous. Germline V gene data show CDR1 as MNHEY and CDR2 as SMNVEV (reference sequence). This CDR3 spans 15 amino acids. Trimming stripped 5 bases from V and 6 bases from J, with 17 bases between.

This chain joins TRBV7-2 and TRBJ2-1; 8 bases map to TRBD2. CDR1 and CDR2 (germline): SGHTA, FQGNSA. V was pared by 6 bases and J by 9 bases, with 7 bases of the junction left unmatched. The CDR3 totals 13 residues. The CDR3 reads CASSRSGIAEQFF. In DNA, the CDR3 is TGTGCCAGCAGTCGTAGCGGGATTGCTGAGCAGTTCTTC.

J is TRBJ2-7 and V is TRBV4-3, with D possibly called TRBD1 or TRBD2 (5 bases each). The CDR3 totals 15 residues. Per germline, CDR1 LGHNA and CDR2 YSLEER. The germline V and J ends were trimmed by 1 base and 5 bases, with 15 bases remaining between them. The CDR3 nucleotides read TGCGCCAGCAGCCAAGGGGCGGTCGGGACCGACGAGCAGTACTTC. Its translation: CASSQGAVGTDEQYF.

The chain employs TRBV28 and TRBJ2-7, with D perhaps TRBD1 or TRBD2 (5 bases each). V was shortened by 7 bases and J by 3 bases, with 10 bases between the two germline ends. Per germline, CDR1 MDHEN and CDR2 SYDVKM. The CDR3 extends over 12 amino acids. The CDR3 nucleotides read TGTGCCAGCAACCGGGACCTCTACGAGCAGTACTTC. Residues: CASNRDLYEQYF.